One sample yielded the 15 T cell receptor beta chains listed below, sequenced in a study of T cells in Graves' hyperthyroidism and ophthalmopathy. RNA transcripts provided the source from which TCR beta CDR3 regions were amplified. RT-PCR in the first round (using the HTBI primer set) targeted the TCR CDR3. Each CDR3 protein is one row after TCRdb ran MiXCR on the multiplex PCR reads. Of approximately 360,000 distinct CDR3 sequences in the sample, 20% to 25% were seen once. The sequenced sample consisted of blood. The receptors come from a man aged 45-60 years with Graves' hyperthyroidism.

V gene TRBV12-3 or TRBV12-4 combines with J gene TRBJ2-3, with 7 nucleotides matching TRBD1. V was pared by 6 bases and J by 3 bases, with 6 bases of the junction left unmatched. The CDR3 is 14 residues long. In nucleotides, the CDR3 is TGTGCCAGCAGGGCAGGGGGTTCGACAGATACGCAGTATTTT. Translating it yields CASRAGGSTDTQYF.

This clonotype was counted ten times or more. The V gene is TRBV28, the J gene TRBJ1-5, with TRBD1 as a possible D gene (5 bases). The CDR3 loop spans 13 amino acids. Per the germline V gene, CDR1 is MDHEN and CDR2 is SYDVKM. The V end was cut by 4 bases, the J end by 6 bases, with 10 bases between. CDR3 sequence reads: CASSYSGTQPQHF. The CDR3 region has the DNA TGTGCCAGCAGTTATTCAGGGACTCAGCCCCAGCATTTT.

V gene TRBV6-2 or TRBV6-3 combines with J gene TRBJ2-1, with 9 bases fitting TRBD1. Germline-derived CDR1 and CDR2 are MNHEY and SVGEGT. The CDR3 loop spans 17 amino acids. After removal of 0 bases from V and 7 bases from J, the junction contained 10 bases not matched to a gene. The CDR3 bases are TGTGCCAGCAGTTACTCGCGTTCCCGGACAGGGGTGAATGAGCAGTTCTTC. This codes for CASSYSRSRTGVNEQFF.

This clonotype was picked up a small number of times. The rearrangement joins TRBV20-1 to TRBJ2-7; TRBD2 matches at 11 bases. There are 18 residues in the CDR3. V shed 1 base, J shed 0 bases, and the junction held 11 bases outside the gene matches. Germline lookup yields CDR1 DFQATT and CDR2 SNEGSKA (reference sequence). The CDR3 DNA follows: TGCAGTGCTAGAGGGGGTGGGACTAGCGGCCTCGTCTCCTACGAGCAGTACTTC. Encoded protein: CSARGGGTSGLVSYEQYF.

The J gene is TRBJ2-2, the V gene TRBV3-1, with a tentative D call TRBD2 (5 bases). CDR3 length: 17 residues. Trimming pared 1 base from V and 3 bases from J, leaving 15 bases between. Germline V lookup: CDR1 LGHDT, CDR2 YNNKEL (reference sequence). DNA for the CDR3: TGTGCCAGCAGCCAAGGCACGCGCGGAGCGGACACCGGGGAGCTGTTTTTT. Protein product: CASSQGTRGADTGELFF.

This clonotype was detected only a few times. For the CDR3, the DNA is TGTGCCATCAGGGGCGGGAGTGAGCAGTTCTTC. This encodes CAIRGGSEQFF. The rearrangement links TRBV10-3 to TRBJ2-1, with TRBD2 identical over 7 bases. The CDR3 consists of 11 residues. Germline CDR1 is ENHRY and CDR2 is SYGVKD. Trimming cost V 6 bases and J 9 bases; bases outside gene matches: 2.

This chain uses TRBV20-1 with TRBJ2-5; D possibly corresponds to TRBD2 (5 bases). The CDR3 contains 14 residues. Deletions cut 6 bases from V and 0 bases from J, with 14 bases between. Germline V lookup: CDR1 DFQATT, CDR2 SNEGSKA (reference sequence). The CDR3 protein is CSAQDQRHQETQYF. DNA of the CDR3: TGCAGTGCCCAAGATCAGCGGCACCAAGAGACCCAGTACTTC.

The chain has TRBV6-1 and TRBJ1-5; D call uncertain. Deletions cut 5 bases from V and 4 bases from J, with 9 bases between. The CDR3 runs to 13 residues. Germline V gene sequence: CDR1 MNHNS, CDR2 SASEGT. This CDR3 reads CASSPTDNQPQHF. The CDR3, as DNA: TGTGCCAGCAGTCCTACAGATAATCAGCCCCAGCATTTT.

The V gene is TRBV29-1, the J gene TRBJ2-1; TRBD2 might be the D (5 bases). Germline assignment: CDR1 SQVTM and CDR2 ANQGSEA. The CDR3 length is 13 residues. Between the trimmed V and J ends, which lost 3 bases and 8 bases, there was a span of 14 bases. Here the CDR3 reads CSVDGVVIDEQFF. The CDR3 DNA reads as TGCAGCGTTGACGGGGTTGTGATCGATGAGCAGTTCTTC.

At least ten counts were recorded for this clonotype. This chain uses TRBV3-1 with TRBJ2-5; 7 bases agree with TRBD1. Germline values: CDR1 LGHDT, CDR2 YNNKEL (reference sequence). The CDR3 length is 14 residues. The trim removed 1 base at V and 3 bases at J, leaving 2 bases unmatched. The CDR3 loop reads CASSQVQGEETQYF. The CDR3 coding sequence is TGTGCCAGCAGCCAAGTGCAGGGGGAAGAGACCCAGTACTTC.

This clonotype was recorded only once. V and J are TRBV7-9 and TRBJ2-5; D may be TRBD1 (6 bases). V lost 1 base, J lost 0 bases, and 9 bases lay in between. Germline V gene lookup returns CDR1 SEHNR and CDR2 FQNEAQ (reference sequence). CDR3 length equals 15 residues. CDR3 region: CASSLGWTDQETQYF. CDR3 coding DNA: TGTGCCAGCAGCTTAGGGTGGACAGACCAAGAGACCCAGTACTTC.

This clonotype showed up just a few times. The chain links TRBV30 to TRBJ2-1; D tentatively fits TRBD1 or TRBD2 (6 bases each). The CDR3 has 13 amino acids. CDR1 is GTSNPN, CDR2 SVGIG, per germline (reference sequence). V was pared by 8 bases and J by 10 bases, with 21 bases between. The CDR3 DNA follows: TGTGCCCTATTGGGCGGGAAGGGGGTGGAGCAGTTCTTC. Protein sequence: CALLGGKGVEQFF.

The chain employs TRBV7-2 and TRBJ2-7; TRBD2 matches at 11 bases. Matching the DNA end better, TRBJ2-1 makes the J call doubtful. The CDR3 covers 15 residues. Germline values: CDR1 SGHTA, CDR2 FQGNSA. The CDR3 bases are TGTGCCAGCAGCATCGGGACTAGCGGCTCCTACGAGCAGTTCTTC. This sequence encodes CASSIGTSGSYEQFF.

The chain recombines TRBV5-1 with TRBJ2-5; TRBD2 aligns across 9 bases. Per germline, CDR1 SGHRS and CDR2 YFSETQ. CDR3 length equals 16 residues. V shed 4 bases and J 0 bases; nucleotides not matched to a gene: 7. CDR3 nucleotide sequence: TGCGCCAGCAGCCCCGCTGGACTAGCGAACCAAGAGACCCAGTACTTC. It specifies CASSPAGLANQETQYF.

This clonotype was seen many times. The chain links TRBV11-2 to TRBJ2-7, with 7 bases matching TRBD2. Losses at the gene ends were 6 bases for V and 3 bases for J; bases not matched to a gene: 11. Per germline, CDR1 SGHAT and CDR2 FQNNGV. CDR3 length: 15 residues. CDR3 bases: TGTGCCAGCAGGCTGCAGGGCGGGAGTTTCTACGAGCAGTACTTC. Its protein product is CASRLQGGSFYEQYF.